The sequence of this TCR beta chain was determined in a study of blood T cell repertoires in COVID-19. Study background: T cells, B-cell-depleted T cells, or PBMCs provided the cDNA or gDNA that served as material.

The CDR3 is made up of 13 amino acids. CDR1 is SQVTM and CDR2 is ANQGSEA in the germline V gene. With V trimmed by 2 bases and J by 5 bases, 5 bases remained unmatched. Assay: immunoSEQ multiplex PCR; the TCRdb copy retains only in-frame clones and omits some. The sample lists roughly 63,000 clones, roughly 74% occurring once. Sample: peripheral blood. The chain employs TRBV29-1 and TRBJ2-5; 7 nucleotides match TRBD1. This sequence was found in a woman aged 80 or older with acute or convalescent COVID-19. CDR3: CSVELGGGETQYF. The CDR3 nucleotides are TGCAGCGTTGAATTAGGGGGCGGCGAGACCCAGTACTTC.